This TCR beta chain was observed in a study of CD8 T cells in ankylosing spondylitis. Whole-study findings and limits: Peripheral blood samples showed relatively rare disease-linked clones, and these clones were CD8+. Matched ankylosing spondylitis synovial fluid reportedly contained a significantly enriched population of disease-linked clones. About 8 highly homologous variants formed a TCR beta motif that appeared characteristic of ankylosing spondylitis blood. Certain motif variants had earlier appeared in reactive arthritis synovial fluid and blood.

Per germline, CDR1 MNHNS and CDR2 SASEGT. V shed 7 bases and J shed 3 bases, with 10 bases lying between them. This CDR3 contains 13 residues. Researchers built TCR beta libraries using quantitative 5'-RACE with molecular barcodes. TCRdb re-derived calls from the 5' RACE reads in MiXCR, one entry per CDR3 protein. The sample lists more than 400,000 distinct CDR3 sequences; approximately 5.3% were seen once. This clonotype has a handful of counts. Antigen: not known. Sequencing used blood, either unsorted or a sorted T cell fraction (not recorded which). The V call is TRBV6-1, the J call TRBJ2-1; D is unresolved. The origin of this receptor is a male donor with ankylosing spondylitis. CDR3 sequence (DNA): TGTGCCAGCACCCCACCGGGCTACAATGAGCAGTTCTTC. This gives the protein CASTPPGYNEQFF.